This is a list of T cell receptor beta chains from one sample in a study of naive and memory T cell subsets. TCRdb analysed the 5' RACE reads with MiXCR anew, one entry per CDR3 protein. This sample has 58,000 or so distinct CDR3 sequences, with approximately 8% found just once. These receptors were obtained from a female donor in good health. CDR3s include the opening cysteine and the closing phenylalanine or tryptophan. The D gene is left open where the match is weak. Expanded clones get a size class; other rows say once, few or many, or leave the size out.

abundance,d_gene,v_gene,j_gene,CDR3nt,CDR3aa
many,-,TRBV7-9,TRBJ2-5,TGTGCCAGCAGCCCCCAGGACGGGAACCAGTACTTC,CASSPQDGNQYF
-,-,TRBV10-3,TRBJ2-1,TGTGCCAACTGGGGGGGCGATCTTTACAATGAGCAGTTCTTC,CANWGGDLYNEQFF
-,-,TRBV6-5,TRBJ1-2,TGTGCCGTAAAAACAAGGGGGTTGGGCGACACCTTC,CAVKTRGLGDTF
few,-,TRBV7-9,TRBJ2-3,TGTGCCAGCAGCCGCCCCCCCGGACTAGCCAGGGGGGGGGCAGATACGCAGTATTTT,CASSRPPGLARGGADTQYF
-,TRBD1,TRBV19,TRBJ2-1,TGTGCCAGTAGTAGGGGACAGGGCTACAATGAGCAGTTCTTC,CASSRGQGYNEQFF
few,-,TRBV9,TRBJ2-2,TGTGCCAGCAGCGCCTTCCGGACGGGGACCGGGGAGCTGTTTTTT,CASSAFRTGTGELFF
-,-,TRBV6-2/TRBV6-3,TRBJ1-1,TGTGCCAGCAGTTACTCGGGGACAAACTCAAGGAGCACTGAAGCTTTCTTT,CASSYSGTNSRSTEAFF
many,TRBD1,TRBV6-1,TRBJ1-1,TGTGCCAGCAGTCTGGACAGGGGGGACACTGAAGCTTTCTTT,CASSLDRGDTEAFF
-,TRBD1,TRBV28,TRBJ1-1,TGTGCCAGCAAGACAGGGGGCATGAGTAGCACTGAAGCTTTCTTT,CASKTGGMSSTEAFF
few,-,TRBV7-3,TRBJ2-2,TGTGCCAGCAGCTTACGAGCTGGGAGCACCGGGGAGCTGTTTTTT,CASSLRAGSTGELFF
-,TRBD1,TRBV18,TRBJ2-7,TGTGCCAGCTCACCAGGGGACAGGGGATACTTC,CASSPGDRGYF
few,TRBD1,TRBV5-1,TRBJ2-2,TGCGCCAGCAGCTTGGGAGACAGGGGATACACCGGGGAGCTGTTTTTT,CASSLGDRGYTGELFF
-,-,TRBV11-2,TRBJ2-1,TGTGCCAGCAGCAATCAGGGGAGCTCCTACAATGAGCAGTTCTTC,CASSNQGSSYNEQFF
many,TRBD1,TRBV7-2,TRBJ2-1,TGTGCCAGCAGCGCTGCCGGGACAGGTTCCCATGAGCAGTTCTTC,CASSAAGTGSHEQFF
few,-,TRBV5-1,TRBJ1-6,TGCGCCAGCAGCGTAGGGCGGACATATAATTCACCCCTCCACTTT,CASSVGRTYNSPLHF
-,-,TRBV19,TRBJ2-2,TGTGCCAGTAGTATTGATGAAGAGGTTGGCACCGGGGAGCTGTTTTTT,CASSIDEEVGTGELFF
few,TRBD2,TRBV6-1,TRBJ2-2,TGTGCCAGCAGTGATCTGGGACTAGCTAATGGCGGGGAGCTGTTTTTT,CASSDLGLANGGELFF
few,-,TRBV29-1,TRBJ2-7,TGCAGCGTCTTCAGGGATTCGGGAGAGCAGTACTTC,CSVFRDSGEQYF
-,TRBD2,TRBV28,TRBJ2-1,TGTGCCAGCAGTTTAGGTCTAGCGGCCTACAATGAGCAGTTCTTC,CASSLGLAAYNEQFF
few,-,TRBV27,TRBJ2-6,TGTGCCAGCGCCTTCTCTGGGGCCAACGTCCTGACTTTC,CASAFSGANVLTF
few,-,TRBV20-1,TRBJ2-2,TGCAGTGCTAGAGATCGGGGCGGGGTCACCGGGGAGCTGTTTTTT,CSARDRGGVTGELFF
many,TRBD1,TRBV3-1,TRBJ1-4,TGTGCCAGCAGCCAAGGGGACAGGGGAGGTCGTAATGAAAAACTGTTTTTT,CASSQGDRGGRNEKLFF
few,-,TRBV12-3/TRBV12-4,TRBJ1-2,TGTGCCAGCAGTTTACGGGCAGCCTATCACACCTTC,CASSLRAAYHTF
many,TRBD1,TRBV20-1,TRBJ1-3,TGCAGTGCTAGGGAAGGGACAGGTGGAAACACCATATATTTT,CSAREGTGGNTIYF
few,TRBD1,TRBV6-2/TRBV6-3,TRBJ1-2,TGTGCCAGCAGACAGGGGGCTACGTATGGCGACACCTTC,CASRQGATYGDTF
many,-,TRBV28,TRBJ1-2,TGTGCCAGCAGTCCCGGGGTCAAATATGGCTACACCTTC,CASSPGVKYGYTF
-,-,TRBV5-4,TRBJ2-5,TGTGCCAGCAGCTTAGGGGGGGGACGAGAGACCCAGTACTTC,CASSLGGGRETQYF
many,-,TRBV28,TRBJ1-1,TGTGCCAGCAGCTCCTCGGGCTGGAGCACTGAAGCTTTCTTT,CASSSSGWSTEAFF
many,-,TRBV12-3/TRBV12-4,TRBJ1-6,TGTGCCAGCAGGCTGTTCGGGGGAAATTCACCCCTCCACTTT,CASRLFGGNSPLHF
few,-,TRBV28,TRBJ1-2,TGTGCCAGCTCCGAGGGCAGGGACGACTATGGCTACACCTTC,CASSEGRDDYGYTF
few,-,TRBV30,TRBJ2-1,TGTGCCTGGAGATGGACGGGGAATGAGCAGTTCTTC,CAWRWTGNEQFF
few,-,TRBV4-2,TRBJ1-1,TGTGCCAGCAGGAACAGCTTGAACACTGAAGCTTTCTTT,CASRNSLNTEAFF
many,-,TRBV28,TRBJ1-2,TGTGCCAGCAGTCCCGACTTAATAGGTTATGGCTACACCTTC,CASSPDLIGYGYTF
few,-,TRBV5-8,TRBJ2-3,TGTGCCAGCAGCTTGGCGGTCCGCGGAGGATCGGATACGCAGTATTTT,CASSLAVRGGSDTQYF
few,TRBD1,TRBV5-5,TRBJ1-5,TGTGCCAGCAGCTGGGGACAGGGAAGGGGCCCCAATCAGCCCCAGCATTTT,CASSWGQGRGPNQPQHF
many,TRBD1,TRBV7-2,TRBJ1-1,TGTGCCAGCAGCTCCCAGGGGGCGGACACTGAAGCTTTCTTT,CASSSQGADTEAFF
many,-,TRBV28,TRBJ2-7,TGTGCCAGCAGTTTAGCCCGGGGGGCGAAGAACGAGCAGTACTTC,CASSLARGAKNEQYF
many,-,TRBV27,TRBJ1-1,TGTGCCAGCAGTTTATCGCGGGTGATGAACACTGAAGCTTTCTTT,CASSLSRVMNTEAFF
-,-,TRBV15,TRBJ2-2,TGTGCCACCAGCAGAGACCCGACAGGAACCAACACCGGGGAGCTGTTTTTT,CATSRDPTGTNTGELFF
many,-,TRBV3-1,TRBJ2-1,TGTGCCAGCAGCCAATACCTGGGGAATGAGCAGTTCTTC,CASSQYLGNEQFF